These 28 T cell receptor beta chains share one sample of origin, sequenced in a study of blood T cell repertoires in COVID-19. Profiling relied on immunoSEQ multiplex PCR, and the TCRdb table lists in-frame clones only, not all of them. The sample consists of about 220,000 clones, over 75% of them appearing once. Sequencing was performed on peripheral blood. All receptors derive from a woman in her 70s with COVID-19, enrolled during active disease.

This clone came up once. The chain uses TRBV5-1 and TRBJ2-2; 7 bases map to TRBD2. Per the germline V gene, CDR1 is SGHRS and CDR2 is YFSETQ. The V and J ends lost 4 bases and 2 bases, in that order; junction bases with no gene match: 5. This CDR3 region has 15 residues. Written as DNA, the CDR3 is TGCGCCAGCAGCGGCGGGAGAACTAACACCGGGGAGCTGTTTTTT. Residues: CASSGGRTNTGELFF.

The chain couples TRBV9 to TRBJ1-1; TRBD1 matches 8 bases. Germline V gene sequence: CDR1 SGDLS, CDR2 YYNGEE. V was pared by 4 bases and J by 3 bases, with 8 bases of the junction left unmatched. The length of the CDR3 is 15 residues. The CDR3 DNA sequence: TGTGCCAGCAGCCTTGGACAGGGTGCGGACACTGAAGCTTTCTTT. This encodes CASSLGQGADTEAFF.

CDR3 region: CASSPFAGGTEAFF. CDR3 DNA: TGTGCCAGCAGTCCCTTTGCAGGGGGAACTGAAGCTTTCTTT. The rearrangement joins TRBV6-5 to TRBJ1-1; TRBD1 matches at 7 bases. The CDR3 loop spans 14 amino acids. V gave up 5 bases and J gave up 5 bases; unmatched junction bases: 8. Per germline, CDR1 MNHEY and CDR2 SVGAGI.

About this clone itself: A read error may produce the germline difference seen at one junction end. The genes are TRBV6-2 or TRBV6-3 and TRBJ2-7; possibly TRBD1 for D (6 bases). The germline V gene encodes CDR1 MNHEY and CDR2 SVGEGT. The CDR3 sequence is 12 residues long. CDR3 sequence: CASSYPGTRHFF. The CDR3 DNA sequence: TGTGCCAGCAGTTACCCCGGGACACGTCATTTCTTC.

The V call is TRBV3-1 (or the pseudogene TRBV3-2), the J call TRBJ2-2; 7 bases agree with TRBD1. The CDR3 runs 17 residues. After removal of 2 bases from V and 5 bases from J, the junction contained 11 bases not matched to a gene. Germline loops: CDR1 LGHDT, CDR2 YNNKEL (reference sequence). CDR3 region: CASSQWSPSRGTGELFF. The CDR3 DNA sequence: TGTGCCAGCAGCCAATGGTCCCCTTCCAGGGGGACCGGGGAGCTGTTTTTT.

This clone was seen only a few times. The rearrangement links TRBV7-8 to TRBJ2-1; TRBD2 agrees at 7 bases. V was clipped by 1 base and J by 7 bases; unmatched bases: 16. Germline assignment: CDR1 SGHVS and CDR2 FQNEAQ. The CDR3 is 18 residues long. The CDR3: CASSLGGRGATWVNEQFF. Here the CDR3 DNA reads TGTGCCAGCAGCTTAGGAGGGAGGGGCGCCACGTGGGTTAATGAGCAGTTCTTC.

The chain has TRBV14 and TRBJ2-2; D gene uncertain. The CDR3 totals 16 residues. The V end lost 4 bases, the J end lost 1 base, and 13 bases lay between the germline ends. Germline V gene data show CDR1 as SGHDN and CDR2 as FVKESK. The CDR3 DNA follows: TGTGCCAGCAGCCTTCGACAATCCCTGAACACCGGGGAGCTGTTTTTT. Translating gives CASSLRQSLNTGELFF.

The J gene is TRBJ1-1, the V gene TRBV29-1; a possible D gene is TRBD1 (5 bases). Trimming stripped 5 bases from V and 2 bases from J, with 12 bases between. Germline CDR1 reads SQVTM; CDR2 reads ANQGSEA. The CDR3 totals 13 residues. In nucleotides, the CDR3 is TGCAGCGTTATAGACAGCGTTAACACTGAAGCTTTCTTT. The encoded protein is CSVIDSVNTEAFF.

The chain combines TRBV4-3 with TRBJ1-1; the match to TRBD1 covers 10 bases. Trimming at V came to 3 bases and at J to 6 bases, leaving 7 bases not matched to a gene. The CDR3 is 15 amino acids. Germline loops: CDR1 LGHNA, CDR2 YSLEER. The CDR3 loop is CASSQGGTGVSEAFF. CDR3 sequence (DNA): TGCGCCAGCAGCCAGGGGGGGACAGGGGTCTCTGAAGCTTTCTTT.

This clone was seen a few times. The chain combines TRBV7-9 with TRBJ2-1; 7 nucleotides align to TRBD2. V trimming: 5 bases; J trimming: 4 bases; junction bases outside the gene matches: 14. The germline CDR1 and CDR2 sequences are SEHNR and FQNEAQ (reference sequence). The CDR3 has 17 residues. CDR3 in DNA: TGTGCCAGCAGCCGTACTTTTAGGACTAGTAGTTACAATGAGCAGTTCTTC. This codes for CASSRTFRTSSYNEQFF.

The chain uses TRBV7-8 and TRBJ1-2; 7 bases line up with TRBD1. Trimming cost V 2 bases and J 2 bases; bases outside gene matches: 2. Germline-derived CDR1 and CDR2 are SGHVS and FQNEAQ. This CDR3 has 14 residues. DNA for the CDR3: TGTGCCAGCAGCTTAACGACAGGGAACTATGGCTACACCTTC. Residues: CASSLTTGNYGYTF.

The chain links TRBV18 to TRBJ1-2, with TRBD1 as a possible D gene (5 bases). Per germline, CDR1 KGHSH and CDR2 LQKENI. Trimming took off 3 bases at V and 2 bases at J, with 13 bases between the two ends. The CDR3 length is 15 residues. For the CDR3, the DNA is TGTGCCAGCTCACCCTCAGGACAAAGAAACTATGGCTACACCTTC. Translation gives CASSPSGQRNYGYTF.

The rearrangement joins TRBV9 to TRBJ2-2; 7 bases are a match to TRBD2. With 5 bases clipped from V and 2 bases from J, the junction kept 3 bases outside the gene matches. The CDR3 contains 14 residues. The germline CDR1 and CDR2 sequences are SGDLS and YYNGEE. In nucleotides, the CDR3 is TGTGCCAGCAGGCCAGCGGGAAACACCGGGGAGCTGTTTTTT. It translates to CASRPAGNTGELFF.

Written as DNA, the CDR3 is TGTGCCAGTCGGCAACCGGGACAGGGGGTGAGCAATCAGCCCCAGCATTTT. Protein sequence: CASRQPGQGVSNQPQHF. The chain links TRBV19 to TRBJ1-5; 11 positions agree with TRBD1. This CDR3 is 17 amino acids long. With V trimmed by 8 bases and J by 1 base, 10 bases remained unmatched. The V gene's germline CDR1 is LNHDA and CDR2 SQIVND (reference sequence). The variable domain in full, with the rest retrieved from reference TRBV19 and TRBJ1-5, is DGGITQSPKYLFRKEGQNVTLSCEQNLNHDAMYWYRQDPGQGLRLIYYSQIVNDFQKGDIAEGYSVSREKKESFPLTVTSAQKNPTAFYLCASRQPGQGVSNQPQHFGDGTRLSIL.

The rearrangement uses TRBV4-2 and TRBJ2-7; 7 bases align to TRBD1. The CDR3 totals 15 residues. Per germline, CDR1 LGHNA and CDR2 YNFKEQ. V trimming: 2 bases; J trimming: 1 base; junction bases outside the gene matches: 5. The CDR3 sequence is CASSQRQGESYEQYF. The CDR3 DNA sequence: TGTGCCAGCAGCCAACGACAGGGAGAGTCCTACGAGCAGTACTTC.

The chain joins TRBV7-2 to TRBJ1-2, with 8 nucleotides matching TRBD1. CDR3 length: 16 residues. The germline V gene has CDR1 SGHTA and CDR2 FQGNSA. The ends lost 5 bases at V and 4 bases at J; junction bases unmatched: 12. CDR3 protein: CASSPRTGLGAYGYTF. In DNA, the CDR3 is TGTGCCAGCAGCCCCAGGACAGGGCTAGGGGCCTATGGCTACACCTTC. Full variable domain (remainder filled in from reference TRBV7-2 and TRBJ1-2): GAGVSQSPSNKVTEKGKDVELRCDPISGHTALYWYRQSLGQGLEFLIYFQGNSAPDKSGLPSDRFSAERTGGSVSTLTIQRTQQEDSAVYLCASSPRTGLGAYGYTFGSGTRLTVV.

The V gene is TRBV5-8, the J gene TRBJ2-5; weak D call: TRBD1 (5 bases). The germline V and J ends were trimmed by 4 bases and 4 bases, with 20 bases remaining between them. The length of the CDR3 is 16 residues. Per the germline V gene, CDR1 is SGHTS and CDR2 is YDEGEE. This CDR3 is CASSQGQQAPRETQYF. CDR3 coding DNA: TGTGCCAGCAGCCAAGGGCAACAGGCGCCGCGAGAGACCCAGTACTTC.

The DNA for the CDR3 is TGTGCCAGCAGCCCTCCAGCGTCCTACGAGCAGTACTTC. Translation: CASSPPASYEQYF. The chain has TRBV13 and TRBJ2-5; no definite D call. Near its end, the DNA agrees better with TRBJ2-7, so the J call may be wrong. Germline assignment: CDR1 PRHDT and CDR2 FYEKMQ (reference sequence). The CDR3 is made up of 13 amino acids.

The rearrangement joins TRBV6-5 to TRBJ1-2, with 7 bases fitting TRBD1. The CDR3 is 13 amino acids. The V and J ends lost 7 bases and 7 bases, in that order; junction bases with no gene match: 9. Per the germline V gene, CDR1 is MNHEY and CDR2 is SVGAGI. Here the CDR3 reads CASKPGQSSGYTF. Written as DNA, the CDR3 is TGTGCCAGCAAGCCGGGACAGTCAAGTGGCTACACCTTC.

This chain uses TRBV7-2 with TRBJ2-7, with 11 bases identical to TRBD2. J gave up 6 bases and V 4 bases, and 8 bases lay outside the gene matches. This CDR3 comprises 15 residues. Germline CDR1 and CDR2: SGHTA and FQGNSA. CDR3: CASSSILAGGGEQYF. CDR3 in DNA: TGTGCCAGCAGCTCCATTCTAGCGGGAGGAGGCGAGCAGTACTTC.

V is TRBV24-1 and J is TRBJ2-1; 9 bases are shared with TRBD1. Germline CDR1 reads KGHDR; CDR2 reads SFDVKD. V was pared by 2 bases and J by 4 bases, with 11 bases of the junction left unmatched. The CDR3 sequence is 18 residues long. CDR3 loop: CATSDSLDRGGVYNEQFF. The CDR3, as DNA: TGTGCCACCAGTGATTCCCTCGACAGGGGGGGCGTATACAATGAGCAGTTCTTC.

This chain's CDR3 is CSVDPTGGFSYGYTF. CDR3 in DNA: TGCAGCGTTGATCCCACAGGGGGCTTTAGCTATGGCTACACCTTC. The V and J genes are TRBV29-1 and TRBJ1-2; 9 bases align to TRBD1. The CDR3 covers 15 residues. CDR1 and CDR2 (germline): SQVTM, ANQGSEA. V trimming: 3 bases; J trimming: 4 bases; junction bases outside the gene matches: 9.

V and J are TRBV6-5 and TRBJ2-7, with TRBD1 matching over 10 bases. The CDR3 extends over 13 amino acids. The germline gives CDR1 MNHEY, CDR2 SVGAGI. V shed 6 bases, J shed 5 bases, and the junction held 4 bases outside the gene matches. CDR3 protein: CASRIDRGHEQYF. CDR3 nucleotides: TGTGCCAGCAGGATAGACAGGGGGCACGAGCAGTACTTC.

This clone was observed a few times. The rearrangement links TRBV9 to TRBJ1-2; D is unresolved. Trimming left V 7 bases short and J 4 bases short, with 17 bases between. The CDR3 totals 14 residues. Germline values: CDR1 SGDLS, CDR2 YYNGEE. Written as DNA, the CDR3 is TGTGCCAGCGTGGGGATCGGAGGTCTCTATGGCTACACCTTC. This codes for CASVGIGGLYGYTF.

The chain carries TRBV19 and TRBJ1-2, with 7 bases that match TRBD1. CDR1 and CDR2 (germline): LNHDA, SQIVND (reference sequence). Trimming at V came to 3 bases and at J to 0 bases, leaving 4 bases not matched to a gene. This CDR3 has 15 residues. This CDR3 reads CASSIKTGANYGYTF. The DNA for the CDR3 is TGTGCCAGTAGTATTAAAACAGGGGCTAACTATGGCTACACCTTC.

This clone was detected a few times. The V and J genes are TRBV27 and TRBJ1-5; 8 bases align to TRBD1. This CDR3 is 15 amino acids long. Germline values: CDR1 MNHEY, CDR2 SMNVEV (reference sequence). The ends lost 4 bases at V and 5 bases at J; junction bases unmatched: 7. The CDR3 spells CASSSRTGYYQPQHF. The CDR3 nucleotides read TGTGCCAGCAGTTCCCGGACAGGGTATTATCAGCCCCAGCATTTT.

V is TRBV10-2 and J is TRBJ2-7; 12 bases align to TRBD2. CDR1 is WSHSY and CDR2 is SAAADI in the germline V gene. The CDR3 runs to 14 residues. Unmatched junction bases numbered 8, after V lost 7 bases and J lost 7 bases. In DNA form, the CDR3 reads TGCGCCAGCAAAGGGCTAGCGGGAGGGTCAGAGCAGTACTTC. Translating gives CASKGLAGGSEQYF.

This rearrangement joins TRBV7-3 to TRBJ2-3, with 10 bases identical to TRBD2. Germline CDR1 is SGHTA and CDR2 is FQGTGA. With 5 bases clipped from V and 6 bases from J, the junction kept 8 bases outside the gene matches. The CDR3 runs 15 residues. The CDR3 spells CASSPVAGGLDTQYF. The DNA for the CDR3 is TGTGCCAGCAGCCCCGTAGCGGGGGGTTTGGATACGCAGTATTTT. The whole variable domain, remainder taken from reference TRBV7-3 and TRBJ2-3, is GAGVSQTPSNKVTEKGKYVELRCDPISGHTALYWYRQSLGQGPEFLIYFQGTGAADDSGLPNDRFFAVRPEGSVSTLKIQRTERGDSAVYLCASSPVAGGLDTQYFGPGTRLTVL.